The entry below describes one T cell receptor beta chain. TCRdb reanalyzed the 5' RACE reads, giving one entry per CDR3 protein sequence and no DNA. The listing contains about 550,000 distinct CDR3 sequences. This record comes from a study of T cells expressing NK-cell markers. The CDR3 is 15 amino acids. This clonotype originated in a man aged 18 to 30 in good health. This sequence joins TRBV12-3 or TRBV12-4 and TRBJ2-5; TCRdb's D call, TRBD1, is unchecked because there is no DNA. Sequencing input: blood T cells: a sorted CD56 or NKG2C T cell subset, CD4+ or CD8+ T cells, or bulk PBMC T cells (not recorded which). Here the CDR3 reads CASSPRGLLQETQYF.